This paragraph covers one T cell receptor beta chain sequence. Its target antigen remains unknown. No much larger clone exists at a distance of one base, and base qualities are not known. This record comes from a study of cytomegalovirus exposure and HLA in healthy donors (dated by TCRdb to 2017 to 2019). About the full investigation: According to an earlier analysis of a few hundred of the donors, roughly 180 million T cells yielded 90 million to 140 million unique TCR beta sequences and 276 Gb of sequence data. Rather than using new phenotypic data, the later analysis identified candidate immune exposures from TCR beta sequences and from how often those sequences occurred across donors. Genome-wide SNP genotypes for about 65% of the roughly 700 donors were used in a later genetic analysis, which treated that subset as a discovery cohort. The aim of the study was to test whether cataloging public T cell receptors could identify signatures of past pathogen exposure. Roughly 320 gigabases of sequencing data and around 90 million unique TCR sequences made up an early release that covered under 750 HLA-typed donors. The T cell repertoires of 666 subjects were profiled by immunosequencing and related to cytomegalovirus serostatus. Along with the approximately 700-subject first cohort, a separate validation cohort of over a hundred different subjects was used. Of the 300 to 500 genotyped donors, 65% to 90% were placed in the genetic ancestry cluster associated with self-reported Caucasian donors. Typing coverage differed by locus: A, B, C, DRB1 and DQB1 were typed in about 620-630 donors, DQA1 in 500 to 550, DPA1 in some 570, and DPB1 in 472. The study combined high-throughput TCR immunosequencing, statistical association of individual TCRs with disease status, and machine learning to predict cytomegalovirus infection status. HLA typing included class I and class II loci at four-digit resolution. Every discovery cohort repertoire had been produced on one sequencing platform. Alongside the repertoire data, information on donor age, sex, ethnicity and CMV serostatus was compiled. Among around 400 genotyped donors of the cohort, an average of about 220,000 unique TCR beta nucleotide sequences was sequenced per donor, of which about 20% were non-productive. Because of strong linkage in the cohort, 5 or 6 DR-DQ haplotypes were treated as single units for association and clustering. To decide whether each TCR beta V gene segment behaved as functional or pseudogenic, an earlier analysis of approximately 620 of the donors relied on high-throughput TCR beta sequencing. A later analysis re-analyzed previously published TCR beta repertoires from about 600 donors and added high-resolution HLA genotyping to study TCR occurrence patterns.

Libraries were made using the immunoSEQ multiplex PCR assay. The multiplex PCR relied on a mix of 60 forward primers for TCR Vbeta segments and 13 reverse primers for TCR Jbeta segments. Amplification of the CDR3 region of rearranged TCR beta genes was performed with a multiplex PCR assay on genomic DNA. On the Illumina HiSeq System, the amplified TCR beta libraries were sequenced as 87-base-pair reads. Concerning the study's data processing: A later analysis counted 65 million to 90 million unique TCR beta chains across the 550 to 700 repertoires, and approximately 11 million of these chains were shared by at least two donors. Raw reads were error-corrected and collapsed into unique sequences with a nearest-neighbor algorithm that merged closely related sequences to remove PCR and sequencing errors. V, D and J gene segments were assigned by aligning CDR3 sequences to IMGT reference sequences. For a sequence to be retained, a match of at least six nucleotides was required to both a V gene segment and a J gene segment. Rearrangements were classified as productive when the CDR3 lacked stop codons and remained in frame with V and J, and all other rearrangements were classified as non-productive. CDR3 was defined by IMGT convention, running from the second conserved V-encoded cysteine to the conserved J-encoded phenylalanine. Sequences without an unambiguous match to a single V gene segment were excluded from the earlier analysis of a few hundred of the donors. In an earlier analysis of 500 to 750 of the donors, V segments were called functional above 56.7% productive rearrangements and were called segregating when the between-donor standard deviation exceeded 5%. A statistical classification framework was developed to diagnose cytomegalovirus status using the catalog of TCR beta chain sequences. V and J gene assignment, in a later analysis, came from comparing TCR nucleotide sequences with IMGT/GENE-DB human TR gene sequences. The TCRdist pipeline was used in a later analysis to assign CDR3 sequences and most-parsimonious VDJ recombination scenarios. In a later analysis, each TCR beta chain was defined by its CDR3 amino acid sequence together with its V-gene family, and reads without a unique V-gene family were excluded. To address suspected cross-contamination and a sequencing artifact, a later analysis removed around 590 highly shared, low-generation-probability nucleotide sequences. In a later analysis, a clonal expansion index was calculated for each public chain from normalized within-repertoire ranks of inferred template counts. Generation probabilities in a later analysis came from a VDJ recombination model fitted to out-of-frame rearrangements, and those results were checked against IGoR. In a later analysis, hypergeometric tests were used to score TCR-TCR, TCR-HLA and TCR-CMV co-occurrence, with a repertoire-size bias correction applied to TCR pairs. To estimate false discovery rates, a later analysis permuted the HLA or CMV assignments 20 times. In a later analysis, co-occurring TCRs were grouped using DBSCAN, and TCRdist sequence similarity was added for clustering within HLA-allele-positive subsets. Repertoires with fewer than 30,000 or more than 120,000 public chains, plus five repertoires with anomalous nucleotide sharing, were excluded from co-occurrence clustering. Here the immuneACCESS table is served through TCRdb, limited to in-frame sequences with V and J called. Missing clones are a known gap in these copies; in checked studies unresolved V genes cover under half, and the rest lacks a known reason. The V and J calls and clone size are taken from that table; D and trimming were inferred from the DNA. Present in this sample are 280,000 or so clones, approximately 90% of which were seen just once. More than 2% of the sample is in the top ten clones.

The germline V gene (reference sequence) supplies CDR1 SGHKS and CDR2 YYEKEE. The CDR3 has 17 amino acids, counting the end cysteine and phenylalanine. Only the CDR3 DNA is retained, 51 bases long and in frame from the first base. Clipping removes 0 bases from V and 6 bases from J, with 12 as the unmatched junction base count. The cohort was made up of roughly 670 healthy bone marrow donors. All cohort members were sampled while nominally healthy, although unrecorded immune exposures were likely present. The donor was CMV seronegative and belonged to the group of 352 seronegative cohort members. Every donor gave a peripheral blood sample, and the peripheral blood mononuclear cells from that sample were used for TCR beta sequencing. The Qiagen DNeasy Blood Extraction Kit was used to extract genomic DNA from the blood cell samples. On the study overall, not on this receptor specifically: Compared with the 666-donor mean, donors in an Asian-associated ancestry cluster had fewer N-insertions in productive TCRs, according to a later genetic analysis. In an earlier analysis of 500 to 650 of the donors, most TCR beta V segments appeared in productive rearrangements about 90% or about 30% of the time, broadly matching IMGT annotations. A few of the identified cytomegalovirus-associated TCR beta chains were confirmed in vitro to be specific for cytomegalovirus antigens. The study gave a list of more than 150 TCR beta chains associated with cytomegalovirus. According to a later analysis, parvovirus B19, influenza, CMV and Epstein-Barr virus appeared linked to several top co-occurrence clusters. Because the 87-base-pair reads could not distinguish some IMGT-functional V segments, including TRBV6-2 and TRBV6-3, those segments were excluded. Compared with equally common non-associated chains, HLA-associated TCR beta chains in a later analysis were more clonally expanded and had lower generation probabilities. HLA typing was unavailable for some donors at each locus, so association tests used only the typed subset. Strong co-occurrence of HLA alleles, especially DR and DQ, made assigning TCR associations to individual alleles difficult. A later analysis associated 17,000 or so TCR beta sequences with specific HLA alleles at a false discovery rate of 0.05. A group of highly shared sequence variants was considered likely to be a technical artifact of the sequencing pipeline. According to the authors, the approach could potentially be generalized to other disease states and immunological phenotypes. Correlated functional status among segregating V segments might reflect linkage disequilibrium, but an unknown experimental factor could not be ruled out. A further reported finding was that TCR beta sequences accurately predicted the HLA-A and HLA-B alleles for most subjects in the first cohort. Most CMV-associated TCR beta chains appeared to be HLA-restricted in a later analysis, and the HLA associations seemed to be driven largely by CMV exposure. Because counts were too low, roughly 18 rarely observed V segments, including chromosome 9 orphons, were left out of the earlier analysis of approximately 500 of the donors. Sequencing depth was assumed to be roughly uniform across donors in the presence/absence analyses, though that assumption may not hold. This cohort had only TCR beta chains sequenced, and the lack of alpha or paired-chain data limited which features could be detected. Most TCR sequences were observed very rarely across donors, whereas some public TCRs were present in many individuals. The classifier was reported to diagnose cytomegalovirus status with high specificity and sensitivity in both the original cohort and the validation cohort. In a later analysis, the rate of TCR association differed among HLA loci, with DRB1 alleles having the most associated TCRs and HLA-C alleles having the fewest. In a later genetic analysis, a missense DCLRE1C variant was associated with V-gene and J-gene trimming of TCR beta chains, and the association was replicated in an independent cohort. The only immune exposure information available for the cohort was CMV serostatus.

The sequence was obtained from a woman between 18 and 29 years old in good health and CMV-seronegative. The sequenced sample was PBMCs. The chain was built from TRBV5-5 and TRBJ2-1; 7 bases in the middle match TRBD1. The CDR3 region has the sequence CASSLDSGQPLGNEQFF. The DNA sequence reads TGTGCCAGCAGCTTGGACTCGGGACAGCCTTTGGGCAATGAGCAGTTCTTC.